Below are 17 T cell receptor beta chains sequenced from a single sample in a study of CD8 T cells in Susac syndrome. RNA amounts of 0.5 to 1 ug underwent reverse transcription with random hexamers. Via MiXCR, TCRdb re-called the immunoSEQ multiplex PCR reads, giving one row per CDR3 protein. The sample holds around 20,000 distinct CDR3 sequences, roughly 95% seen once. Sequenced: CD8+ T cells from PBMCs. These receptors were taken from a human donor in good health.

The rearrangement links TRBV29-1 to TRBJ2-7; 10 bases agree with TRBD1. The CDR3 has 12 residues. J lost 6 bases, V lost 7 bases, and 6 bases had no gene match. Germline-derived CDR1 and CDR2 are SQVTM and ANQGSEA. CDR3 region: CSAGTGESEQYF. CDR3 bases: TGCAGCGCTGGGACAGGGGAATCCGAGCAGTACTTC.

The gene calls are TRBV9 and TRBJ2-1; D might be TRBD1 or TRBD2, each matching 5 bases. Germline CDR1 and CDR2: SGDLS and YYNGEE. The CDR3 runs to 15 residues. Trimming cost V 1 base and J 8 bases, with 16 bases left between them. CDR3 amino acids: CASSVLGTGMDEQFF. The CDR3 DNA is TGTGCCAGCAGCGTACTCGGGACGGGTATGGATGAGCAGTTCTTC.

This clonotype has a handful of counts. The CDR3 reads CASSSREWRVNTGELFF. CDR3 coding DNA: TGTGCCAGCAGCTCTAGAGAGTGGAGGGTGAACACCGGGGAGCTGTTTTTT. The V gene is TRBV7-2, the J gene TRBJ2-2; D possibly corresponds to TRBD2 (6 bases). The CDR3 runs 17 residues. V gave up 4 bases and J gave up 1 base, with 16 bases separating them. The germline V gene encodes CDR1 SGHTA and CDR2 FQGNSA.

The gene calls are TRBV6-4 and TRBJ2-2; 7 positions agree with TRBD2. The CDR3 extends over 18 amino acids. Germline V gene sequence: CDR1 MRHNA, CDR2 SNTAGT. V shed 5 bases, J shed 2 bases, and the junction held 14 bases outside the gene matches. The CDR3 sequence: CASSPPRPSGANTGELFF. In DNA form, the CDR3 reads TGTGCCAGCAGTCCCCCGCGTCCTAGCGGAGCAAACACCGGGGAGCTGTTTTTT.

The chain couples TRBV28 to TRBJ1-1; D ambiguous. Germline assignment: CDR1 MDHEN and CDR2 SYDVKM. The V end was cut by 7 bases, the J end by 1 base, with 13 bases between. The CDR3 is 14 residues long. The CDR3 loop is CASTLLVGNTEAFF. CDR3 nucleotides: TGTGCCAGCACCCTTCTTGTGGGGAACACTGAAGCTTTCTTT.

J is TRBJ2-5 and V is TRBV13; 10 bases match TRBD1. Germline V lookup: CDR1 PRHDT, CDR2 FYEKMQ (reference sequence). V dropped 4 bases and J dropped 5; count of bases not matched to a gene: 13. The CDR3 consists of 17 residues. This CDR3 is CASSSSPGTGEGETQYF. The CDR3 coding sequence is TGTGCCAGCAGCTCCAGCCCCGGGACAGGGGAAGGGGAGACCCAGTACTTC.

The rearrangement uses TRBV25-1 and TRBJ2-3; no clear D. The CDR3 has 17 amino acids. Germline V gene lookup returns CDR1 MGHDK and CDR2 SYGVNS. V was shortened by 0 bases and J by 2 bases, with 15 bases between the two germline ends. The CDR3 DNA reads TGTGCCAGCAGTGAATATGTGAGCGAGTTTACCACAGATACGCAGTATTTT. Its translation is CASSEYVSEFTTDTQYF.

The genes are TRBV29-1 and TRBJ2-3, with D maybe TRBD1 (6 bases). Trimming removed 0 bases at V and 4 bases at J, with 8 bases between. Germline V gives CDR1 SQVTM, CDR2 ANQGSEA. This CDR3 contains 13 residues. CDR3 sequence reads: CSVEDRGADTQYF. DNA of the CDR3: TGCAGCGTTGAAGACAGGGGTGCAGATACGCAGTATTTT.

The CDR3 DNA reads TGTGCCAGCAGTGAATTAGGAGGACCCGGGAAGAACACTGAAGCTTTCTTT. Amino acid sequence: CASSELGGPGKNTEAFF. V is TRBV25-1 and J is TRBJ1-1; no firm D call. Between the trimmed V and J ends, which lost 1 base and 1 base, there was a span of 16 bases. The CDR3 is 17 residues long. Looked up from germline, CDR1 is MGHDK and CDR2 is SYGVNS.

This chain links TRBV4-3 with TRBJ2-2, with a weak D call TRBD1 (6 bases). Per germline, CDR1 LGHNA and CDR2 YSLEER. Trimming left V 0 bases short and J 4 bases short, with 15 bases between. This CDR3 is built from 17 residues. The CDR3 nucleotides are TGCGCCAGCAGCCAAGACCGACCAGGGGTAGGCACCGGGGAGCTGTTTTTT. It specifies CASSQDRPGVGTGELFF.

The genes are TRBV27 and TRBJ1-2; D call uncertain. V gave up 5 bases and J gave up 4 bases, with 17 bases separating them. In germline, CDR1 is MNHEY, CDR2 SMNVEV (reference sequence). CDR3 length: 15 residues. CDR3 loop: CASSPDTGGRYGYTF. CDR3 nucleotides: TGTGCCAGCAGTCCCGACACCGGCGGTCGCTATGGCTACACCTTC.

This sequence joins TRBV29-1 and TRBJ2-7; 8 nucleotides match TRBD1. The germline gives CDR1 SQVTM, CDR2 ANQGSEA. The CDR3 covers 15 residues. With 0 bases clipped from V and 1 base from J, the junction kept 5 bases outside the gene matches. The CDR3 DNA reads TGCAGCGTTGAAGATCGGGACAGGCATTCCTACGAGCAGTACTTC. Residues: CSVEDRDRHSYEQYF.

This clonotype was picked up one time. The rearrangement uses TRBV5-1 and TRBJ2-1, with a weak D call TRBD2 (7 bases). V gave up 7 bases and J gave up 0 bases, with 14 bases separating them. Germline CDR1 and CDR2: SGHRS and YFSETQ. The CDR3 has 15 amino acids. CDR3 in amino acids: CASRGGQSSYNEQFF. The CDR3 DNA sequence: TGCGCCAGCCGCGGGGGCCAAAGCTCCTACAATGAGCAGTTCTTC.

The chain couples TRBV15 to TRBJ2-1; 11 bases map to TRBD2. The CDR3 contains 16 residues. Trimming removed 1 base from V and 11 bases from J; junction bases left unmatched: 10. Looked up from germline, CDR1 is LNHNV and CDR2 is YYDKDF (reference sequence). The CDR3 DNA is TGTGCCACCAGCAGAGCCCCGGGACTAGCGGACAACCAGCAGTTCTTC. Its translation: CATSRAPGLADNQQFF.

This chain links TRBV9 with TRBJ2-2, with 7 bases aligning to TRBD2. The CDR3 spans 13 residues. Looked up from germline, CDR1 is SGDLS and CDR2 is YYNGEE. Germline trimming cut 4 bases from V and 5 bases from J; bases unmatched to any gene: 2. CDR3 amino acids: CASSRGGTGELFF. DNA for the CDR3: TGTGCCAGCAGCCGCGGGGGTACCGGGGAGCTGTTTTTT.

The rearrangement links TRBV5-1 to TRBJ1-2; tentatively, D is TRBD1 (5 bases). Germline values: CDR1 SGHRS, CDR2 YFSETQ. The CDR3 totals 15 residues. The V end lost 4 bases, the J end lost 7 bases, and 20 bases lay between the germline ends. The CDR3 spells CASSPTGTEITGYTF. The CDR3 DNA sequence: TGCGCCAGCAGCCCAACCGGGACGGAGATAACTGGCTACACCTTC.

This chain joins TRBV5-1 and TRBJ2-5, with a possible D match to TRBD2 (7 bases). The CDR3 consists of 15 residues. Trimming took off 1 base at V and 5 bases at J, with 15 bases between the two ends. Per germline, CDR1 SGHRS and CDR2 YFSETQ. The CDR3 DNA reads as TGCGCCAGCAGCTTGTCGGCAGGGGAGGGGGAGACCCAGTACTTC. It encodes CASSLSAGEGETQYF.